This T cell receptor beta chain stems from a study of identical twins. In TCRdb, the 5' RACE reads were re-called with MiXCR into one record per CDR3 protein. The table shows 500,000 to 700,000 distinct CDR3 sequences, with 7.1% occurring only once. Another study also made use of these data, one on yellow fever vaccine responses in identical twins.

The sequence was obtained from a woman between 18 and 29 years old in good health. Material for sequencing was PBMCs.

DNA of the CDR3: TGTGCCAGCAGTACACAGGGACTGGGTCAGCCCCAGCATTTT. Its protein is CASSTQGLGQPQHF. The chain employs TRBV6-1 and TRBJ1-5; TRBD1 might be the D (6 bases). Trimming cost V 5 bases and J 6 bases, with 14 bases left between them. This CDR3 comprises 14 residues. Per the germline V gene, CDR1 is MNHNS and CDR2 is SASEGT.